Listed below are T cell receptor beta chains from one sample, sequenced in a study of shared clonotypes between healthy human individuals. Assay used: immunoSEQ multiplex PCR; TCRdb lists only in-frame clones, some missing. The data contain a few hundred thousand clones, roughly four fifths of them singletons. Sequences were obtained from PBMCs. These receptor sequences come from a middle-aged woman in good health. Some clones in this sample may be carry-over from other donors' samples. Each CDR3 is given with its conserved first and last residue. A D gene is named only where the DNA matches it firmly. Where a row states a size, it is once, few, many or the class of an expanded clone; other rows omit it.

d_call	clone_size	j_call	v_call	cdr3_nt	cdr3_aa
TRBD1	.	TRBJ2-1	TRBV14	TGTGCCAGCAGCCAAGGTGGGACAGGGGTCTTTAATGAGCAGTTCTTC	CASSQGGTGVFNEQFF
TRBD1	once	TRBJ2-2	TRBV7-7	TGTGCCAGCAGCCCCAGTCCTGACAGGGTAGTTGACGGGGAGCTGTTTTTT	CASSPSPDRVVDGELFF
TRBD2	.	TRBJ2-4	TRBV7-8	TGTGCCACCTCCCTCCGGGGGCGGGAGCGGGAGAACATTCAGTACTTC	CATSLRGRERENIQYF
.	.	TRBJ2-7	TRBV7-2	TGTGCCAGCAGCTTAAGCGCTCTCCCCTACGAGCAGTACTTC	CASSLSALPYEQYF
.	.	TRBJ2-1	TRBV7-9	TGTGCCAGCAGCTTCGGCGGGCGTGAGCAGTTCTTC	CASSFGGREQFF
TRBD2	once	TRBJ2-3	TRBV15	TGTGCCACCAGCAGAGGCCCGGGCGGGAGAGCCGCAGATACGCAGTATTTT	CATSRGPGGRAADTQYF
.	few	TRBJ1-2	TRBV7-8	TGTGCCAGCAGCCCCGATGGGGCAGGGACCTTTGGCTACACCTTC	CASSPDGAGTFGYTF
.	.	TRBJ2-1	TRBV27	TGTGCCAGCAGTTCGCGGGCCTTTGGCGGGATGAATGAGCAGTTCTTC	CASSSRAFGGMNEQFF
TRBD1	.	TRBJ1-1	TRBV7-6	TGTGCCAGCAGCTTAGGACAGGGCCGTGAAGCTTTCTTT	CASSLGQGREAFF
TRBD2	.	TRBJ2-3	TRBV27	TGTGCCAGCAGTCGGACTAGGGCGGGAGGAGATACGCAGTATTTT	CASSRTRAGGDTQYF
.	once	TRBJ2-1	TRBV9	TGTGCCAGCAGCGTAGACAGGGAAGGGGTCGTACAGAATGAGCAGTTCTTC	CASSVDREGVVQNEQFF
.	few	TRBJ1-1	TRBV5-6	TGTGCCAGCAGCTTGAGCGGGCTCAACACTGAAGCTTTCTTT	CASSLSGLNTEAFF
.	.	TRBJ2-2	TRBV7-3	TGTGCTAACCCAGGACGGGGGAACACCGGGGAGCTGTTTTTT	CANPGRGNTGELFF
TRBD1	.	TRBJ2-7	TRBV28	TGTGCCAGCAGACCACAGGGGCTGTACGAGCAGTACTTC	CASRPQGLYEQYF
TRBD1	.	TRBJ2-7	TRBV18	TGTGCCAGCTCACCCACACAGGGGTCGGGGACCTACGAGCAGTACTTC	CASSPTQGSGTYEQYF
.	.	TRBJ2-5	TRBV5-4	TGTGCCAGCAGCCCAGGGTCCCAAGAGACCCAGTACTTC	CASSPGSQETQYF
TRBD2	.	TRBJ2-7	TRBV7-9	TGTGCCAGCAGCCAAGGTTCAAGCGGGAGCTCCTACGAGCAGTACTTC	CASSQGSSGSSYEQYF
.	many	TRBJ1-3	TRBV19	TGTGCCAGTAGTACCTGGGATGGGAGTGGAAACACCATATATTTT	CASSTWDGSGNTIYF
TRBD1	.	TRBJ1-5	TRBV6-6	TGTGCCAGCAGTTATCACGGGACAGGTCAGCCCCAGCATTTT	CASSYHGTGQPQHF
TRBD2	.	TRBJ2-1	TRBV11-3	TGTGCCAGCAGCTTAGGAGGCGGGAGGAATTACAATGAGCAGTTCTTC	CASSLGGGRNYNEQFF
TRBD1	.	TRBJ2-7	TRBV28	TGTGCCAGCAGTGCGCCGGGACAGTTCGCCGGTTACGAGCAGTACTTC	CASSAPGQFAGYEQYF
TRBD2	.	TRBJ2-3	TRBV4-3	TGCGCCAGCAGCCAAGATACTGGACTAGCGGGAGCGGGGAGGGATACGCAGTATTTT	CASSQDTGLAGAGRDTQYF
TRBD2	.	TRBJ2-1	TRBV5-4	TGTGCCAGCAGCTTGGGGACTAGCGGGAGGTACAGTGAGCAGTTCTTC	CASSLGTSGRYSEQFF
.	.	TRBJ1-5	TRBV14	TGTGCCAGCACCACCTTCCGGGTTTATCAGCCCCAGCATTTT	CASTTFRVYQPQHF
.	.	TRBJ2-3	TRBV29-1	TGCAGCGTCGGGGGGGACAGGGTAGGGACAGATACGCAGTATTTT	CSVGGDRVGTDTQYF
.	.	TRBJ2-3	TRBV11-2	TGTGCCAGCAGCTTATTTGGGACAGATACGCAGTATTTT	CASSLFGTDTQYF
TRBD1	few	TRBJ2-1	TRBV11-3	TGTGCCAGCAGTAAAAGCACAGGGGGCTCCTACAATGAGCAGTTCTTC	CASSKSTGGSYNEQFF
.	.	TRBJ1-1	TRBV7-9	TGTGCCAGCAGTCTATTTCAGGGTTCCACTGAAGCTTTCTTT	CASSLFQGSTEAFF
TRBD1	.	TRBJ1-4	TRBV19	TGTGCCAGGTCGTACGACAGGGCGATAGCAACTAATGAAAAACTGTTTTTT	CARSYDRAIATNEKLFF
.	.	TRBJ2-3	TRBV4-2	TGTGCCAGCAGCCAAGAGAAGACCGGACCTAGCACAGATACGCAGTATTTT	CASSQEKTGPSTDTQYF
TRBD2	many	TRBJ2-1	TRBV29-1	TGCAGCGTTGATGGGCTAGCGGAGCGTTCCTACAATGAGCAGTTCTTC	CSVDGLAERSYNEQFF
.	.	TRBJ1-2	TRBV19	TGTGCCAGTAGTATACAGGGCTATGGCTACACCTTC	CASSIQGYGYTF